By frequency in the sample, the clone carrying this T cell receptor (delta chain) is large. The sample has other DNA sequences that encode this CDR3 too. This sample was included in a study of gamma-delta chains in newborns, infants, children. Study at large: Microbial exposure reportedly drives polyclonal innate γδ T cell expansion after birth.

Trimming removed 4 bases at V and 4 bases at J, with 21 bases between. Germline CDR1 GEAIGNYY, CDR2 EKD. The CDR3 covers 16 residues. TCRdb applied CATT to the reads for clone calling. The table has more than 1,000 delta-chain clones, 1.3% seen once. The chain joins TRDV2 to TRDJ1, with TRDD3 as a possible D gene (8 bases). Sequencing was done on a sample of blood. This sequence was found in a child in good health. In nucleotides, the CDR3 is TGTGCCTGTGATGACCTACTGGGGGCTTCCTACGATAAACTCATCTTT. This encodes CACDDLLGASYDKLIF.